A single sample gave rise to the 28 T cell receptor beta chains below, sequenced in a study of early stage breast cancer tumors. Repertoires were generated with immunoSEQ multiplex PCR, while TCRdb's copy carries only in-frame clones and drops some. The data contain tens of thousands of clones, approximately 78% of them seen just once; the ten biggest clones take up around 3.4%. Sequencing input: blood. Receptor source: a person in their forties with breast cancer.

This clone was seen only once. The chain carries TRBV5-4 and TRBJ1-3; 7 nucleotides agree with TRBD1. CDR3 size: 17 residues. With 3 bases clipped from V and 0 bases from J, the junction kept 9 bases outside the gene matches. The germline V gene encodes CDR1 SGHNT and CDR2 YYREEE (reference sequence). The CDR3 loop is CASSSVRQGYSGNTIYF. CDR3 coding DNA: TGTGCCAGCAGCTCCGTCCGACAGGGATACTCTGGAAACACCATATATTTT.

This chain joins TRBV19 and TRBJ1-2; 8 nucleotides line up with TRBD1. The germline V gene has CDR1 LNHDA and CDR2 SQIVND (reference sequence). Trimming at V came to 4 bases and at J to 2 bases, leaving 3 bases not matched to a gene. The CDR3 sequence is 14 residues long. The CDR3 here is CASSRQGANYGYTF. The DNA of the CDR3 is TGTGCCAGTAGTAGGCAGGGGGCGAACTATGGCTACACCTTC. Combining the CDR3 with reference TRBV19 and TRBJ1-2 gives the whole variable domain DGGITQSPKYLFRKEGQNVTLSCEQNLNHDAMYWYRQDPGQGLRLIYYSQIVNDFQKGDIAEGYSVSREKKESFPLTVTSAQKNPTAFYLCASSRQGANYGYTFGSGTRLTVV.

This clone was recorded a few times. The rearrangement joins TRBV7-9 to TRBJ1-4; 9 bases map to TRBD1. Germline lookup yields CDR1 SEHNR and CDR2 FQNEAQ (reference sequence). J gave up 11 bases and V 4 bases, and 11 bases lay outside the gene matches. This CDR3 comprises 15 residues. The CDR3, as DNA: TGTGCCAGCAGCTCGGACAGGGGACAGGTCTGGAAACTGTTTTTT. Amino acids: CASSSDRGQVWKLFF.

The V call is TRBV7-8, the J call TRBJ2-6; D is unclear. V was pared by 2 bases and J by 0 bases, with 11 bases between. The CDR3 is 17 amino acids. The V gene's germline CDR1 is SGHVS and CDR2 FQNEAQ. In nucleotides, the CDR3 is TGTGCCAGCAGCTTACACCCTTCGGGCTCTGGGGCCAACGTCCTGACTTTC. Its translation is CASSLHPSGSGANVLTF.

The chain is built from TRBV9 and TRBJ1-6, with a tentative D call TRBD1 (5 bases). Deletions cut 0 bases from V and 9 bases from J, with 10 bases between. The CDR3 contains 14 residues. Germline V CDR1 and CDR2: SGDLS, YYNGEE. The CDR3 bases are TGTGCCAGCAGCGTAGAGGGGAGTGGTTCACCCCTCCACTTT. The encoded protein is CASSVEGSGSPLHF.

V gene TRBV6-6 combines with J gene TRBJ2-7; D remains ambiguous. The germline V gene has CDR1 MNHNY and CDR2 SVGAGI (reference sequence). The CDR3 consists of 12 residues. Trimming removed 6 bases from V and 4 bases from J, with 10 bases in between. CDR3 nucleotide sequence: TGTGCCAGCAGCCTCAATTCTTACGAGCAGTACTTC. Protein product: CASSLNSYEQYF.

This rearrangement joins TRBV5-6 to TRBJ1-2; 8 positions match TRBD1. Germline CDR1 and CDR2: SGHDT and YYEEEE. The CDR3 extends over 16 amino acids. Trimming at V came to 4 bases and at J to 3 bases, leaving 11 bases not matched to a gene. The CDR3 DNA sequence: TGTGCCAGCAGCCTGCGACAGGGGTTAAAAGACTATGGCTACACCTTC. Encoded protein: CASSLRQGLKDYGYTF.

This chain uses TRBV5-6 with TRBJ1-2; possible D gene TRBD1, 5 bases. V was clipped by 5 bases and J by 4 bases, with 18 bases between them. CDR1 SGHDT and CDR2 YYEEEE come from the germline V gene. This CDR3 is built from 15 residues. This CDR3 reads CASSQGNRRFYGYTF. The CDR3 DNA follows: TGTGCCAGCAGTCAGGGAAACCGCCGTTTCTATGGCTACACCTTC.

CDR3 in DNA: TGTGCCACCAAGAGGGGTGGGGACTTCTCAACCGGGCAGTACTTC. It specifies CATKRGGDFSTGQYF. The V call is TRBV2, the J call TRBJ2-7; TRBD2 is a possible D gene (6 bases). CDR1 is SNHLY, CDR2 FYNNEI, per germline. V lost 10 bases to trimming and J lost 9 bases, with 28 bases between them. This CDR3 spans 15 amino acids.

The chain is built from TRBV4-1 and TRBJ2-5, with 7 bases fitting TRBD2. The CDR3 is made up of 15 amino acids. In germline, CDR1 is MGHRA, CDR2 YSYEKL. Losses at the gene ends were 1 base for V and 5 bases for J; bases not matched to a gene: 7. The CDR3 region is CASSQVGLAVETQYF. The CDR3, as DNA: TGCGCCAGCAGCCAAGTAGGCCTAGCGGTTGAGACCCAGTACTTC.

This chain uses TRBV6-6 with TRBJ2-2; 15 bases match TRBD2. CDR1 and CDR2 (germline): MNHNY, SVGAGI (reference sequence). The CDR3 loop spans 16 amino acids. The V and J ends lost 5 bases and 7 bases, in that order; junction bases with no gene match: 5. Here the CDR3 reads CASSRRGLAGGGELFF. For the CDR3, the DNA is TGTGCCAGCAGTCGACGGGGACTAGCGGGAGGCGGGGAGCTGTTTTTT.

The rearrangement joins TRBV6-6 to TRBJ2-7, with 7 positions matching TRBD2. The trim removed 4 bases at V and 3 bases at J, leaving 12 bases unmatched. There are 16 residues in the CDR3. Germline-derived CDR1 and CDR2 are MNHNY and SVGAGI (reference sequence). CDR3 amino acids: CASSSPLNAGDYEQYF. CDR3 bases: TGTGCCAGCAGTTCCCCCTTAAACGCGGGAGACTACGAGCAGTACTTC.

The genes are TRBV5-1 and TRBJ2-3, with 10 bases fitting TRBD1. Germline values: CDR1 SGHRS, CDR2 YFSETQ. The CDR3 is 15 residues long. The trim removed 0 bases at V and 6 bases at J, leaving 4 bases unmatched. CDR3 DNA: TGCGCCAGCAGCTTGGGACAGGGGGCCTTGGATACGCAGTATTTT. Protein sequence: CASSLGQGALDTQYF. Complete variable domain (other parts from reference TRBV5-1 and TRBJ2-3): KAGVTQTPRYLIKTRGQQVTLSCSPISGHRSVSWYQQTPGQGLQFLFEYFSETQRNKGNFPGRFSGRQFSNSRSEMNVSTLELGDSALYLCASSLGQGALDTQYFGPGTRLTVL.

This sequence joins TRBV6-1 and TRBJ1-3; D gene uncertain. Looked up from germline, CDR1 is MNHNS and CDR2 is SASEGT. V gave up 6 bases and J gave up 0 bases, with 3 bases separating them. The CDR3 loop spans 12 amino acids. In nucleotides, the CDR3 is TGTGCCAGCAGGACCTCTGGAAACACCATATATTTT. Translation: CASRTSGNTIYF.

The chain is built from TRBV15 and TRBJ1-2; 10 bases are shared with TRBD1. Germline V gives CDR1 LNHNV, CDR2 YYDKDF (reference sequence). The J segment lost 8 bases and the V segment lost 8 bases, leaving 8 bases of the junction unmatched. The CDR3 totals 13 residues. The CDR3 DNA is TGTGCCACCCGCCCTCCGGGACAGGGGGGCTACACCTTC. This sequence encodes CATRPPGQGGYTF.

The genes are TRBV7-2 and TRBJ1-2; tentatively, D is TRBD1 (5 bases). Trimming stripped 0 bases from V and 8 bases from J, with 10 bases between. This CDR3 spans 13 amino acids. CDR1 is SGHTA, CDR2 FQGNSA, per germline. The CDR3 DNA follows: TGTGCCAGCAGCTTAGCGGGGCCGGGGGGCTACACCTTC. As protein: CASSLAGPGGYTF.

The rearrangement links TRBV27 to TRBJ2-1, with TRBD1 identical over 8 bases. CDR1 is MNHEY, CDR2 SMNVEV, per germline (reference sequence). Germline trimming cut 8 bases from V and 6 bases from J; bases unmatched to any gene: 6. The CDR3 has 13 amino acids. The DNA for the CDR3 is TGTGCCAGCGGAACACAGGGGGGCAATGAGCAGTTCTTC. Translated, it gives CASGTQGGNEQFF.

This clone showed up just a few times. The chain employs TRBV7-2 and TRBJ1-5; D is uncertain. Germline V gene sequence: CDR1 SGHTA, CDR2 FQGNSA. V dropped 2 bases and J dropped 2 bases, with 7 bases sitting between them. This CDR3 is built from 14 residues. CDR3 sequence reads: CASSLLVGNQPQHF. CDR3 nucleotide sequence: TGTGCCAGCAGCTTACTGGTCGGCAATCAGCCCCAGCATTTT.

DNA of the CDR3: TGTGCCAGTAGTATAGACAGATTCCAAGAGACCCAGTACTTC. It specifies CASSIDRFQETQYF. The J gene is TRBJ2-5, the V gene TRBV19; no firm D call. Germline-derived CDR1 and CDR2 are LNHDA and SQIVND (reference sequence). V lost 0 bases to trimming and J lost 1 base, with 6 bases between them. This CDR3 has 14 residues.

This clone turned up a few times. The chain employs TRBV19 and TRBJ2-5, with D tentatively TRBD1 or TRBD2 (5 bases each). This CDR3 region has 14 residues. From germline, CDR1 is LNHDA and CDR2 SQIVND (reference sequence). Deletions cut 10 bases from V and 4 bases from J, with 19 bases between. The CDR3 bases are TGTGCCACATCCCGGGACCTGGGGAGAGAGACCCAGTACTTC. Translating it yields CATSRDLGRETQYF.

The chain joins TRBV30 to TRBJ2-3; tentative D call: TRBD1 (6 bases). There are 15 residues in the CDR3. Trimming shortened V by 5 bases and J by 5 bases, and 20 bases separated the two germline ends. Germline-derived CDR1 and CDR2 are GTSNPN and SVGIG (reference sequence). CDR3 DNA: TGTGCCTGGTTTGGGGGCTTTGCGTGGGGAGATACGCAGTATTTT. It translates to CAWFGGFAWGDTQYF.

The chain joins TRBV19 to TRBJ1-3, with 9 bases that match TRBD1. This CDR3 region has 17 residues. J lost 4 bases, V lost 4 bases, and 11 bases had no gene match. Germline values: CDR1 LNHDA, CDR2 SQIVND (reference sequence). The CDR3 DNA sequence: TGTGCCAGTAGTACCCAACGGGGACAGGGTTACGGAAACACCATATATTTT. Protein sequence: CASSTQRGQGYGNTIYF.

The chain's CDR3 is CASRSDPNTGELFF. CDR3 coding DNA: TGCGCCAGCAGGTCAGACCCGAACACCGGGGAGCTGTTTTTT. The chain uses TRBV10-1 and TRBJ2-2; D remains ambiguous. CDR1 and CDR2 (germline): WNHNN, SYGVQD (reference sequence). This CDR3 has 14 residues. V was trimmed by 6 bases and J by 0 bases, leaving 8 bases between them.

The genes are TRBV11-2 and TRBJ2-1; D might be TRBD1 or TRBD2, each matching 5 bases. The V end lost 2 bases, the J end lost 3 bases, and 11 bases lay between the germline ends. Germline V gene data show CDR1 as SGHAT and CDR2 as FQNNGV. The CDR3 has 15 residues. The CDR3 nucleotides are TGTGCCAGCAGCTTACTCGGGGCAAGCTACAATGAGCAGTTCTTC. As protein: CASSLLGASYNEQFF.

The chain combines TRBV2 with TRBJ1-1, with unresolved D. The germline V and J ends were trimmed by 6 bases and 2 bases, with 10 bases remaining between them. CDR3 length: 13 residues. Germline CDR1 is SNHLY and CDR2 is FYNNEI. In DNA, the CDR3 is TGTGCCAGCAGGGGTTTCGAAAACACTGAAGCTTTCTTT. This sequence encodes CASRGFENTEAFF.

This clone was observed a single time. This chain connects TRBV6-1 to TRBJ2-2; 12 nucleotides align to TRBD1. There are 17 residues in the CDR3. Germline CDR1 is MNHNS and CDR2 is SASEGT. Trimming took 1 base from V and 6 from J; bases not matched to a gene: 6. The CDR3 sequence is CASSEVPGQGAAGELFF. The CDR3 DNA reads as TGTGCCAGCAGTGAAGTCCCGGGACAGGGGGCGGCCGGGGAGCTGTTTTTT.

V and J are TRBV5-1 and TRBJ2-1, with 10 bases matching TRBD2. V shed 10 bases, J shed 5 bases, and the junction held 12 bases outside the gene matches. This CDR3 has 15 amino acids. CDR1 SGHRS and CDR2 YFSETQ come from the germline V gene. The CDR3 is CAQQREGDRHNEQFF. In DNA form, the CDR3 reads TGCGCCCAACAGCGGGAGGGAGATAGACACAATGAGCAGTTCTTC.

The chain combines TRBV7-2 with TRBJ2-1; D is uncertain. This CDR3 contains 14 residues. V lost 6 bases, J lost 7 bases, and 16 bases lay in between. From germline, CDR1 is SGHTA and CDR2 FQGNSA. In DNA form, the CDR3 reads TGTGCCAGCAGACCCTGGGCGGTCGTTAATGAGCAGTTCTTC. This translates into CASRPWAVVNEQFF.